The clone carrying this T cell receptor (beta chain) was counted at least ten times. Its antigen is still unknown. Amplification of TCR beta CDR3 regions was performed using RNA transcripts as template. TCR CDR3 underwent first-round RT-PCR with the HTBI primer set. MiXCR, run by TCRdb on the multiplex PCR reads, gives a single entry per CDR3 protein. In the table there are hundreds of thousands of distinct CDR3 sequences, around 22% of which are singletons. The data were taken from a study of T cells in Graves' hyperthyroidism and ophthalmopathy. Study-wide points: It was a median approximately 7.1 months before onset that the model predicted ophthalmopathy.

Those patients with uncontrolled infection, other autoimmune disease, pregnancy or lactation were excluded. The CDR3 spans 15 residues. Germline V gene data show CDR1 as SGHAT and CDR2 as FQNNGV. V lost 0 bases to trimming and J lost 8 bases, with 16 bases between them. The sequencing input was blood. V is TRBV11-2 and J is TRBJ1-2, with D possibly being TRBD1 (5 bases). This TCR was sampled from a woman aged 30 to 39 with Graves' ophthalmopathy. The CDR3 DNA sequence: TGTGCCAGCAGCTTAGACCTTGTTGGGGGTGGCGGCTACACCTTC. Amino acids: CASSLDLVGGGGYTF.